These 5 T cell receptor beta chains share one sample of origin, sequenced in a study of blood T cell repertoires in COVID-19. Data came from immunoSEQ multiplex PCR; TCRdb stores just in-frame clones and leaves some out. The table includes tens of thousands of clones, under 90% detected once. The sample was peripheral blood. These receptors were collected from a woman over 75 with active or convalescent COVID-19.

The chain employs TRBV2 and TRBJ2-1; 10 bases match TRBD2. This CDR3 has 15 residues. Germline CDR1 and CDR2: SNHLY and FYNNEI. V gave up 3 bases and J gave up 11 bases; unmatched junction bases: 10. CDR3 nucleotide sequence: TGTGCCAGCAGTGATAGGAGCGGGGGGGGATTGAAGCAGTTCTTC. It specifies CASSDRSGGGLKQFF.

With regard to this clone: Other DNA sequences in this specimen translate into the identical CDR3. The DNA of the CDR3 is TGCGCCAGCAGCCCAGGACTAGCGGGGGCCTACAATGAGCAGTTCTTC. This gives the protein CASSPGLAGAYNEQFF. The V call is TRBV5-1, the J call TRBJ2-1; 13 bases match TRBD2. Per germline, CDR1 SGHRS and CDR2 YFSETQ. This CDR3 spans 16 amino acids. The V segment lost 4 bases and the J segment 2 bases; nucleotides outside the gene matches: 3. Complete variable domain (other parts from reference TRBV5-1 and TRBJ2-1): KAGVTQTPRYLIKTRGQQVTLSCSPISGHRSVSWYQQTPGQGLQFLFEYFSETQRNKGNFPGRFSGRQFSNSRSEMNVSTLELGDSALYLCASSPGLAGAYNEQFFGPGTRLTVL.

The chain couples TRBV3-1 (or the pseudogene TRBV3-2) to TRBJ2-7, with a weak D call TRBD1 (6 bases). Trimming removed 2 bases from V and 7 bases from J, with 21 bases in between. CDR3 size: 16 residues. Germline V CDR1 and CDR2: LGHDT, YNNKEL (reference sequence). CDR3 sequence: CASSQPLVFAQGEQYF. Written as DNA, the CDR3 is TGTGCCAGCAGCCAACCTCTAGTGTTCGCGCAGGGGGAGCAGTACTTC.

Only a few counts were recorded for this clone. This sequence joins TRBV5-4 and TRBJ1-2; D remains ambiguous. The germline CDR1 and CDR2 sequences are SGHNT and YYREEE (reference sequence). Deletions cut 6 bases from V and 6 bases from J, with 15 bases between. The CDR3 sequence is 13 residues long. In DNA form, the CDR3 reads TGTGCCAGCACCCGGACTGGGAATGATGGCTACACCTTC. Its translation is CASTRTGNDGYTF.

The chain has TRBV24-1 and TRBJ2-1; TRBD1 agrees at 9 bases. V lost 4 bases and J lost 6; bases outside the gene matches: 9. The germline gives CDR1 KGHDR, CDR2 SFDVKD. The CDR3 length is 16 residues. In nucleotides, the CDR3 is TGTGCCACCAGTGACCGGACAGGGGCCCTCACCAATGAGCAGTTCTTC. Translation gives CATSDRTGALTNEQFF.